This T cell receptor (beta chain) was identified in a study of radiotherapy plus CTLA-4 blockade in lung cancer. Study information: Objective responses were observed in 15% to 20% of patients, and disease control was achieved by 31%. Overall study findings and caveats: Blood saw expansion of tumor-derived TCR clones after radiotherapy plus ipilimumab. Dynamics of early blood T cell clones, together with interferon-beta, were reportedly the best predictors of response.

V shed 3 bases and J 1 base; nucleotides not matched to a gene: 7. The CDR3 runs 20 residues. Germline V lookup: CDR1 KGHSH, CDR2 LQKENI. As regards this clone: Its antigen remains unidentified.

The data were produced by immunoSEQ multiplex PCR, yet TCRdb's version contains in-frame clones alone and is incomplete. The sample holds 84,000 or so clones; approximately 83% are singletons and the top ten take more than 14%. Treatment of patients with chemo-refractory metastatic non-small-cell lung cancer consisted of focal radiation plus CTLA-4 blockade with ipilimumab. The source was peripheral blood, collected from a patient treated with radiotherapy plus ipilimumab. The chain links TRBV18 to TRBJ2-6; 15 bases fit TRBD2. The clonotype originates from a human donor with non-small cell lung cancer that progressed on radiotherapy plus ipilimumab. This chain's CDR3 is CASSPRTSGRAVSGANVLTF. In DNA form, the CDR3 reads TGTGCCAGCTCACCTAGGACTAGCGGGAGGGCGGTGTCTGGGGCCAACGTCCTGACTTTC.